What follows are 16 T cell receptor beta chains derived from one specimen sequenced in a study of T cells in Graves' hyperthyroidism and ophthalmopathy. Amplification of TCR beta CDR3 regions used RNA as the template. The TCR CDR3 was amplified in a first-round RT-PCR using the HTBI primer set. TCRdb re-derived calls from the multiplex PCR reads in MiXCR, one entry per CDR3 protein. The data contain around 240,000 distinct CDR3 sequences, around 17% of them singletons. The sequenced sample consisted of blood. Source of these receptors: a woman aged 18-29 years with Graves' ophthalmopathy.

This clonotype has at least ten counts. The chain joins TRBV6-1 to TRBJ2-3, with a possible D match to TRBD1 (7 bases). Trimming took 4 bases from V and 0 from J, leaving 14 bases between them. CDR3 size: 16 residues. Germline CDR1 is MNHNS and CDR2 is SASEGT. DNA for the CDR3: TGTGCCAGCAGTGCCCCGACAGGGACTAGCACAGATACGCAGTATTTT. It is translated as CASSAPTGTSTDTQYF.

This chain links TRBV4-3 with TRBJ2-7; D might be TRBD1 (5 bases). Germline V lookup: CDR1 LGHNA, CDR2 YSLEER. V gave up 3 bases and J gave up 1 base, with 10 bases separating them. This CDR3 is 14 amino acids long. In DNA form, the CDR3 reads TGCGCCAGCAGCCAGTTTTCAGGGTCCTACGAGCAGTACTTC. Protein product: CASSQFSGSYEQYF.

This clonotype was seen many times. This chain connects TRBV7-3 to TRBJ2-1, with D possibly matching TRBD2 (6 bases). Looked up from germline, CDR1 is SGHTA and CDR2 is FQGTGA. V lost 4 bases, J lost 2 bases, and 18 bases lay in between. This CDR3 contains 17 residues. CDR3 DNA sequence: TGTGCCAGCAGCTCTCTAATGGGGGGTCCCCCCTACAATGAGCAGTTCTTC. Translation: CASSSLMGGPPYNEQFF.

This clonotype was seen more than once but under ten times. The rearrangement links TRBV25-1 to TRBJ2-1, with a possible D match to TRBD2 (6 bases). CDR1 and CDR2 from the germline V gene are MGHDK and SYGVNS. This CDR3 has 13 amino acids. V lost 7 bases, J lost 3 bases, and 10 bases lay in between. The CDR3 loop is CASNQEGYNEQFF. CDR3 bases: TGTGCCAGCAACCAGGAGGGCTACAATGAGCAGTTCTTC.

In its sample, this clonotype was seen many times. V gene TRBV30 combines with J gene TRBJ2-1; possible D gene TRBD1, 5 bases. Germline V gene data show CDR1 as GTSNPN and CDR2 as SVGIG (reference sequence). Trimming took off 0 bases at V and 0 bases at J, with 12 bases between the two ends. The length of the CDR3 is 16 residues. The CDR3 DNA sequence: TGTGCCTGGAGTGTACGAGACAGAGGCTCCTACAATGAGCAGTTCTTC. Protein: CAWSVRDRGSYNEQFF.

This clonotype came up many times. The V and J genes are TRBV5-1 and TRBJ2-7; D not certain. Trimming stripped 0 bases from V and 5 bases from J, with 9 bases between. Germline CDR1 is SGHRS and CDR2 is YFSETQ. The CDR3 contains 13 residues. The CDR3 DNA is TGCGCCAGCAGCTTGGAACAGTCCCACGAGCAGTACTTC. It specifies CASSLEQSHEQYF. Complete variable domain (other parts from reference TRBV5-1 and TRBJ2-7): KAGVTQTPRYLIKTRGQQVTLSCSPISGHRSVSWYQQTPGQGLQFLFEYFSETQRNKGNFPGRFSGRQFSNSRSEMNVSTLELGDSALYLCASSLEQSHEQYFGPGTRLTVT.

A word on this clonotype: It may be a read error: a sequence one base away is much more abundant. The V gene is TRBV18, the J gene TRBJ1-4, with D unresolved. The CDR3 runs 11 residues. CDR1 KGHSH and CDR2 LQKENI come from the germline V gene. In DNA form, the CDR3 reads TGTGCCAGCTCACCGGGAGAAAAACCGTTTTTT. Its translation is CASSPGEKPFF.

This clonotype has ten or more counts. The chain has TRBV27 and TRBJ2-7; 9 bases are shared with TRBD2. Germline values: CDR1 MNHEY, CDR2 SMNVEV (reference sequence). V gave up 8 bases and J gave up 6 bases; unmatched junction bases: 11. CDR3 length: 14 amino acids. The CDR3 DNA follows: TGTGCCAGCGGACCTAGCGGGACAGTCAGCGAGCAGTACTTC. It yields the protein CASGPSGTVSEQYF.

There are many counts of this clonotype. For the CDR3, the DNA is TGTGCTAGTGGCCCCGGGGGAAAAGAGACCCAGTACTTC. This codes for CASGPGGKETQYF. V usage is TRBV12-5 and J usage is TRBJ2-5, with a tentative D call TRBD2 (6 bases). CDR1 LGHNT and CDR2 FRNRAP come from the germline V gene. The CDR3 is 13 residues long. Between the trimmed V and J ends, which lost 6 bases and 3 bases, there was a span of 11 bases.

On this clonotype itself: A single base separates this from a much larger clone, so it may be a read error. The chain has TRBV29-1 and TRBJ2-7; 8 nucleotides agree with TRBD1. The germline gives CDR1 SQVTM, CDR2 ANQGSEA. The CDR3 length is 13 residues. The CDR3 protein is CSARDRGPYKQYF. CDR3 in DNA: TGCAGCGCGAGAGACAGGGGCCCCTACAAGCAGTACTTC.

V is TRBV7-9 and J is TRBJ2-1, with a tentative D call TRBD1 (5 bases). The germline V and J ends were trimmed by 3 bases and 7 bases, with 16 bases remaining between them. The CDR3 covers 15 residues. From germline, CDR1 is SEHNR and CDR2 FQNEAQ (reference sequence). DNA of the CDR3: TGTGCCAGCAGCTTGACAGCCCTAAGTATGAATGAGCAGTTCTTC. Translated: CASSLTALSMNEQFF.

This clonotype was detected ten times or more. The conserved phenylalanine or tryptophan normally closing the CDR3 is absent here, so this likely arose from a read error. This chain links TRBV7-9 with TRBJ2-7, with 10 bases that match TRBD1. Trimming cost V 5 bases and J 2 bases; bases outside gene matches: 6. Germline CDR1 SEHNR, CDR2 FQNEAQ (reference sequence). The CDR3 totals 15 residues. The CDR3 DNA is TGTGCCAGCAGCGCCGACAGGGGGCCCACCTACGAGCAGTACTCC. Encoded protein: CASSADRGPTYEQYS.

This clonotype was counted ten times or more. The genes are TRBV12-3 or TRBV12-4 and TRBJ1-2; D is undetermined. The CDR3 spans 11 residues. The V end lost 4 bases, the J end lost 5 bases, and 5 bases lay between the germline ends. This CDR3 reads CASSSGYGYTF. CDR3 DNA sequence: TGTGCCAGCAGTTCGGGTTATGGCTACACCTTC.

The gene calls are TRBV4-2 and TRBJ2-7; TRBD2 agrees at 7 bases. This CDR3 spans 18 amino acids. J lost 4 bases, V lost 0 bases, and 15 bases had no gene match. Germline values: CDR1 LGHNA, CDR2 YNFKEQ. CDR3 amino acids: CASSQDLPGGPLGYEQYF. The CDR3 region has the DNA TGTGCCAGCAGCCAAGATCTACCGGGAGGCCCCCTGGGGTACGAGCAGTACTTC.

This clonotype was counted a few times. The CDR3, as DNA: TGTGCCAGCAGTTTATTAGGGTCTTACTCCTACGAGCAGTACTTC. Amino acids: CASSLLGSYSYEQYF. The rearrangement uses TRBV28 and TRBJ2-7; D uncertain. The CDR3 spans 15 residues. Per germline, CDR1 MDHEN and CDR2 SYDVKM. Trimming removed 1 base from V and 0 bases from J, with 10 bases in between.

This clonotype occurred many times. In DNA form, the CDR3 reads TGTGCCTGGAGTGTAGGTCGAGCGGGAGGGTACGAGCAGTACTTC. Amino acids: CAWSVGRAGGYEQYF. The chain has TRBV30 and TRBJ2-7; 10 nucleotides agree with TRBD2. The length of the CDR3 is 15 residues. In germline, CDR1 is GTSNPN, CDR2 SVGIG (reference sequence). V gave up 0 bases and J gave up 4 bases; unmatched junction bases: 6.